The count of the clone carrying this T cell receptor beta chain is one. Antigen unknown. Clones were read by immunoSEQ multiplex PCR, and TCRdb kept only the in-frame ones, dropping some. Found here are about 400,000 clones, 86% of them singletons; the top ten hold roughly 0.82%. This sample was taken from a study of cytomegalovirus exposure and HLA in healthy donors. V lost 2 bases and J 8 bases, leaving 9 bases between the germline ends. The CDR3 covers 12 residues. From germline, CDR1 is ENHRY and CDR2 SYGVKD. Study results and caveats: The authors enumerated under 200 TCR beta chains as linked to cytomegalovirus. According to a later analysis, TCR clusters from the first cohort tended to co-occur in the 100 to 150 validation repertoires. Reports described diagnosis of cytomegalovirus status by the classifier as highly specific and sensitive.

The TCR was taken from a woman between 18 and 29 years old in good health and CMV-seronegative. This chain joins TRBV10-3 and TRBJ1-2, with D maybe TRBD1 (5 bases). Sequenced input: PBMCs. The CDR3 DNA is TGTGCCATCAGTGAGGGAGGGGCCGGCTACACCTTC. Residues: CAISEGGAGYTF.